These 10 T cell receptor beta chains were sequenced from one sample in a study of cytomegalovirus exposure and HLA in healthy donors. 13 Jbeta primers and 60 Vbeta primers were used for the PCR. Sequencing was performed with immunoSEQ multiplex PCR; in TCRdb, only in-frame clones are kept and a portion is missing. The data contain under 250,000 clones, 70% to 85% of them singletons. Sequenced input: PBMCs. The receptors shown here come from a middle-aged man in good health and CMV-seronegative.

This clone appeared a few times. The V and J genes are TRBV5-1 and TRBJ2-7; D is possibly TRBD2 (6 bases). Trimming removed 0 bases at V and 2 bases at J, with 12 bases between. This CDR3 has 15 residues. The germline V gene has CDR1 SGHRS and CDR2 YFSETQ. CDR3 sequence: CASSLAAGSAYEQYF. CDR3 DNA: TGCGCCAGCAGCTTGGCGGCCGGGAGCGCCTACGAGCAGTACTTC.

The V and J genes are TRBV19 and TRBJ2-1; 9 nucleotides align to TRBD2. V dropped 10 bases and J dropped 3; count of bases not matched to a gene: 16. The germline CDR1 and CDR2 sequences are LNHDA and SQIVND (reference sequence). The CDR3 loop spans 17 amino acids. DNA for the CDR3: TGTGCCACCCTCGCGTCGGGGCGGGAGGGAAGCTACAATGAGCAGTTCTTC. Encoded protein: CATLASGREGSYNEQFF.

The chain uses TRBV30 and TRBJ2-3; D might be TRBD2 (6 bases). Germline CDR1 reads GTSNPN; CDR2 reads SVGIG (reference sequence). CDR3 length equals 15 residues. V shed 3 bases and J shed 0 bases, with 13 bases lying between them. The CDR3 region is CAWSPSSASTDTQYF. The CDR3 nucleotides are TGTGCCTGGAGCCCCTCTAGCGCTAGCACAGATACGCAGTATTTT.

This chain uses TRBV28 with TRBJ2-2; the match to TRBD1 covers 10 bases. Unmatched junction bases numbered 8, after V lost 7 bases and J lost 6 bases. This CDR3 is 15 amino acids long. In germline, CDR1 is MDHEN, CDR2 SYDVKM. CDR3 bases: TGTGCCAGCACCGATGGGACAGGGGAGGCCGGGGAGCTGTTTTTT. It codes for CASTDGTGEAGELFF.

As concerns this clone: One junction end disagrees with the germline gene, perhaps due to a read error. V usage is TRBV9 and J usage is TRBJ2-2; TRBD1 is a possible D gene (5 bases). Germline CDR1 reads SGDLS; CDR2 reads YYNGEE. The CDR3 is 12 amino acids. The CDR3 DNA is TGTGCCAGCAACGTAGACAGAGGGGAGCTGTTTTTT. As protein: CASNVDRGELFF.

The chain joins TRBV30 to TRBJ2-5; 7 bases align to TRBD1. After removal of 0 bases from V and 5 bases from J, the junction contained 9 bases not matched to a gene. The CDR3 contains 15 residues. CDR1 is GTSNPN, CDR2 SVGIG, per germline (reference sequence). The CDR3 protein is CAWSVLLTGWETQYF. CDR3 nucleotides: TGTGCCTGGAGTGTACTATTGACAGGGTGGGAGACCCAGTACTTC.

The chain uses TRBV28 and TRBJ2-3; 13 nucleotides align to TRBD2. The CDR3 has 18 residues. V lost 6 bases to trimming and J lost 2 bases; unmatched junction nucleotides: 11. Germline lookup yields CDR1 MDHEN and CDR2 SYDVKM. CDR3 DNA sequence: TGTGCCAGCAGCCGACACCCGGGACTAGCGGGACCCACAGATACGCAGTATTTT. Amino acids: CASSRHPGLAGPTDTQYF.

This sequence joins TRBV2 and TRBJ2-5, with D possibly matching TRBD2 (6 bases). V was cut by 7 bases and J by 2 bases, with 11 bases left in between. The CDR3 totals 13 residues. The germline V gene encodes CDR1 SNHLY and CDR2 FYNNEI. The CDR3 nucleotides read TGTGCCAGCACGAGGACTATACAAGAGACCCAGTACTTC. The encoded protein is CASTRTIQETQYF.

The chain employs TRBV2 and TRBJ1-2, with a weak D call TRBD1 (6 bases). V lost 11 bases and J lost 6, with 13 bases in between. CDR1 is SNHLY and CDR2 is FYNNEI in the germline V gene. The CDR3 is made up of 11 amino acids. CDR3 bases: TGTGCCGCCAGCAGGGGAAATGGCTACACCTTC. Its protein product is CAASRGNGYTF.

V usage is TRBV30 and J usage is TRBJ2-2; 11 bases line up with TRBD2. CDR1 is GTSNPN and CDR2 is SVGIG in the germline V gene (reference sequence). V lost 3 bases to trimming and J lost 3 bases; unmatched junction nucleotides: 12. The length of the CDR3 is 18 residues. In DNA, the CDR3 is TGTGCCTGGAGCGGCGGCATAGCGGGAGGGCCCTACACCGGGGAGCTGTTTTTT. This encodes CAWSGGIAGGPYTGELFF.